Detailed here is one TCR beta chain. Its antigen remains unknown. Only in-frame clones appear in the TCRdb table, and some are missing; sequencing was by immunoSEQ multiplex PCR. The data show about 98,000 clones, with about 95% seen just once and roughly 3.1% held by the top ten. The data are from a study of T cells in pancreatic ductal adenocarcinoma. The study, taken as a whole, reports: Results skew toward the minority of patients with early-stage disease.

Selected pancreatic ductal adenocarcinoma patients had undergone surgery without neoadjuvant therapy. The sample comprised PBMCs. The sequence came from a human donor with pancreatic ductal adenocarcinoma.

CDR3 coding DNA: TGCGCCAGCAGCAGAGCGGAGCAAGAGACCCAGTACTTC. It specifies CASSRAEQETQYF. The rearrangement joins TRBV10-2 to TRBJ2-5; possibly TRBD2 for D (5 bases). Germline values: CDR1 WSHSY, CDR2 SAAADI. CDR3 length equals 13 residues. The V gene lost 6 bases and the J gene lost 2 bases, with 10 bases spanning the gap.